This TCR beta chain was found in a study of T cell repertoires in cytomegalovirus infection (dated by TCRdb to about 2019). For context, the study as a whole: Because public TCR beta signatures pointed to carriage of CMV infection together with the matching HLA type, the HLA type of each donor mattered for the analysis. What the work shows at the level of the full study, not this receptor alone: In the ex vivo response, HLA-C-restricted CMV-specific TCR beta clonotypes were dominant, and in two of eight donors the single most frequent clonotype came from this HLA-C-restricted group. Cumulative frequency of public TCR beta family members discriminated carriers of CMV infection plus the relevant HLA type in this cohort and an independent approximately 400-donor cohort.

TCRdb lists the instrument as Illumina HiSeq 1500. The public sequencing data were trimmed at Q25 with fastp and processed into clonotypes with MiXCR by TCRdb, which kept only in-frame beta chains. Rows are combined by CDR3 protein, so each entry shows the most common genes and DNA. This sample comprises 200,000 or so distinct CDR3 sequences, roughly 28% of them detected only once. The ten largest clones add up to approximately 31% of the sample. This clonotype was counted many times. Its antigen is not yet known. Base qualities are not at hand, and no much larger clone is one base apart. Based on the germline V gene, the CDR1 and CDR2 sequences are SGHVS and FQNEAQ. The CDR3 holds 14 amino acids from the cysteine to the phenylalanine. Solely the CDR3 DNA is kept, with 42 bases framed from the first base. V is pared back by 0 bases and J by 5 bases, with 10 bases lying between the germline termini.

The TCR was taken from a human donor in good health (CMV status not recorded). Some clones in this sample may be carry-over from other donors' samples. The sequence joins TRBV7-8 to TRBJ2-5; the D gene is not confidently resolved. The sequenced material came from PBMCs. CDR3 protein: CASSLAVYRETQYF. Read as DNA, the sequence is TGTGCCAGCAGCTTAGCGGTCTATCGGGAGACCCAGTACTTC.